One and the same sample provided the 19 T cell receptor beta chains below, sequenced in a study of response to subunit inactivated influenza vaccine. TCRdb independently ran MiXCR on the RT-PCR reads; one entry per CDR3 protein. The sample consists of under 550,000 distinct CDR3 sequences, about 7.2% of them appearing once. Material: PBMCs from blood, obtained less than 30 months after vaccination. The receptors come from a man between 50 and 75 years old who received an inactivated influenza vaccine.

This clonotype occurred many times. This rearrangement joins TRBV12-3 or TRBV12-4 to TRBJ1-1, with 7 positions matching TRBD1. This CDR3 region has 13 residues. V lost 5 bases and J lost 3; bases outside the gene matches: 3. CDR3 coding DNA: TGTGCCAGCAGTCGGGACAGATACACTGAAGCTTTCTTT. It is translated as CASSRDRYTEAFF.

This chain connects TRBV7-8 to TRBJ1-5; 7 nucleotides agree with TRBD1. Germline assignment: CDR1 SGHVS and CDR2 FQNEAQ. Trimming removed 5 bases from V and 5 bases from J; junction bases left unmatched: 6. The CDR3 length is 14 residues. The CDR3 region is CASSPDRVYQPQHF. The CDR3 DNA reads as TGTGCCAGCAGCCCTGACAGGGTCTATCAGCCCCAGCATTTT.

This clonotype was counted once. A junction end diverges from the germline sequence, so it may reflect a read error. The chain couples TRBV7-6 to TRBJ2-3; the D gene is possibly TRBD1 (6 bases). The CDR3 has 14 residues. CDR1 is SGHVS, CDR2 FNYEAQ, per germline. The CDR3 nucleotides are TGTGCCTGCAGCACTGTGGGGGCTGGAGATACGCAGTATTTT. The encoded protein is CACSTVGAGDTQYF. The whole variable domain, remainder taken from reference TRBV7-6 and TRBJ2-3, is GAGVSQSPRYKVTKRGQDVALRCDPISGHVSLYWYRQALGQGPEFLTYFNYEAQQDKSGLPNDRFSAERPEGSISTLTIQRTEQRDSAMYRCACSTVGAGDTQYFGPGTRLTVL.

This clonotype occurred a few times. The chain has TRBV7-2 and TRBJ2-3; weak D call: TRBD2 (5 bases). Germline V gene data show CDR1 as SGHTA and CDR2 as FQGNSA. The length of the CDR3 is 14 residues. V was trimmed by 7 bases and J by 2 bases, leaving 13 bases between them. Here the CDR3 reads CASTRLANTDTQYF. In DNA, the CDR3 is TGTGCCAGCACGAGGTTAGCGAACACAGATACGCAGTATTTT.

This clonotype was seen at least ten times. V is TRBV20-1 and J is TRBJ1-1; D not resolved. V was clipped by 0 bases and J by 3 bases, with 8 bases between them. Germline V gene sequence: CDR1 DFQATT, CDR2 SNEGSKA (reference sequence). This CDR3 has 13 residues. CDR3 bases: TGCAGTGCTAGAGATGTAAGGGACACTGAAGCTTTCTTT. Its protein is CSARDVRDTEAFF.

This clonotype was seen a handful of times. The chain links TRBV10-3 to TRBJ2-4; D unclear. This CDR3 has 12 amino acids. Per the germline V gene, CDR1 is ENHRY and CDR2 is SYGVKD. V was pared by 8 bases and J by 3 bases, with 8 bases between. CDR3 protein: CAIGADKNIQYF. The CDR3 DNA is TGTGCCATCGGCGCCGACAAAAACATTCAGTACTTC.

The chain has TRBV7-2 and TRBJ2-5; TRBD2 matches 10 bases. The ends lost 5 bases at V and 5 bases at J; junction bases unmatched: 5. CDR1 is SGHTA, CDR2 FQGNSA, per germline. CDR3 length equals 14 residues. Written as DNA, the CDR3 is TGTGCCAGCAGCGATAGCGGGGGGAGGGAGACCCAGTACTTC. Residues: CASSDSGGRETQYF. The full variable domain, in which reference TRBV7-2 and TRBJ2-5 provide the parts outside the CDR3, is GAGVSQSPSNKVTEKGKDVELRCDPISGHTALYWYRQSLGQGLEFLIYFQGNSAPDKSGLPSDRFSAERTGGSVSTLTIQRTQQEDSAVYLCASSDSGGRETQYFGPGTRLLVL.

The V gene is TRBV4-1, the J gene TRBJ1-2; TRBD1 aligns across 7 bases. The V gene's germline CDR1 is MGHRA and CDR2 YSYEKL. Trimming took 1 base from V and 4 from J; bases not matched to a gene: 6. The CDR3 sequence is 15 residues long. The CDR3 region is CASSQGPGQSYGYTF. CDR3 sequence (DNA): TGCGCCAGCAGCCAAGGCCCGGGACAGAGCTATGGCTACACCTTC.

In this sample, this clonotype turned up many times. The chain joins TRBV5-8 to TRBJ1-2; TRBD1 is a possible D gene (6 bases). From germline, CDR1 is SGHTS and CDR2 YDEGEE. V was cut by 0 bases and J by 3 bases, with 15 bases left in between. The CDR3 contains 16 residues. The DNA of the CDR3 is TGTGCCAGCAGCTTGGGACAGGAACTAGCCTACTATGGCTACACCTTC. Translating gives CASSLGQELAYYGYTF.

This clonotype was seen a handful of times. The CDR3 is CASSPGINQPQHF. CDR3 nucleotides: TGTGCCAGCAGCCCAGGCATTAATCAGCCCCAGCATTTT. This chain links TRBV3-1 with TRBJ1-5; no clear D. The germline CDR1 and CDR2 sequences are LGHDT and YNNKEL (reference sequence). The CDR3 is made up of 13 amino acids. The V and J ends lost 4 bases and 4 bases respectively, with 8 bases between them. Complete variable domain (other parts from reference TRBV3-1 and TRBJ1-5): DTAVSQTPKYLVTQMGNDKSIKCEQNLGHDTMYWYKQDSKKFLKIMFSYNNKELIINETVPNRFSPKSPDKAHLNLHINSLELGDSAVYFCASSPGINQPQHFGDGTRLSIL.

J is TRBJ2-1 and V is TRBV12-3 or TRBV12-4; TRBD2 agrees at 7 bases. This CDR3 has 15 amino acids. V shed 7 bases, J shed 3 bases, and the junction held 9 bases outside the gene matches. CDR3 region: CASTFGGGNYNEQFF. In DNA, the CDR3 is TGTGCCAGCACTTTTGGGGGGGGGAACTACAATGAGCAGTTCTTC.

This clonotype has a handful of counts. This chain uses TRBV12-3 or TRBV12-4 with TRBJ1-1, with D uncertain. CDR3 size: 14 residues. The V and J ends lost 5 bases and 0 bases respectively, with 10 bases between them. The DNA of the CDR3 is TGTGCCAGCAGTCCTCGTGTTGTGAACACTGAAGCTTTCTTT. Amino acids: CASSPRVVNTEAFF.

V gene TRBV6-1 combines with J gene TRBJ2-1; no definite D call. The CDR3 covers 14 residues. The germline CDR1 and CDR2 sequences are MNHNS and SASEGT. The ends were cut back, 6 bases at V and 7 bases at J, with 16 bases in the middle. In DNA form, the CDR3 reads TGTGCCAGCAGCACGGGCGGTGGGGTTAATGAGCAGTTCTTC. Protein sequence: CASSTGGGVNEQFF.

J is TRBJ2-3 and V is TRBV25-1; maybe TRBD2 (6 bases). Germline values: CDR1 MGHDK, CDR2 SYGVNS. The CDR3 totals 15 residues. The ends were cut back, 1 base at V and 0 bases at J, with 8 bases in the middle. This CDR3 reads CASSESSASTDTQYF. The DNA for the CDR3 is TGTGCCAGCAGTGAATCTAGCGCCAGCACAGATACGCAGTATTTT.

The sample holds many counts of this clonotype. CDR3 coding DNA: TGCAGTGCTAGGGGGTCCAATGAGCAGTTCTTC. Protein sequence: CSARGSNEQFF. This sequence joins TRBV20-1 and TRBJ2-1; no firm D call. V was clipped by 3 bases and J by 6 bases, with 6 bases between them. The CDR3 extends over 11 amino acids. CDR1 DFQATT and CDR2 SNEGSKA come from the germline V gene (reference sequence).

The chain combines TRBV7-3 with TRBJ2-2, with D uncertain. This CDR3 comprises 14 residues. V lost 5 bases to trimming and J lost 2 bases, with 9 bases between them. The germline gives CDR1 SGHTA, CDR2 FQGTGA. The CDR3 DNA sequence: TGTGCCAGCAGCCACGCCGGCAACACCGGGGAGCTGTTTTTT. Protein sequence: CASSHAGNTGELFF.

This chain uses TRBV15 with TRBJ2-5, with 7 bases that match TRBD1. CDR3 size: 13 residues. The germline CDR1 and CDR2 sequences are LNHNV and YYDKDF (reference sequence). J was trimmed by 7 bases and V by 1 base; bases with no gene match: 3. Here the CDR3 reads CATSRGGGTTQYF. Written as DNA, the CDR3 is TGTGCCACCAGCAGAGGAGGGGGCACGACCCAGTACTTC.

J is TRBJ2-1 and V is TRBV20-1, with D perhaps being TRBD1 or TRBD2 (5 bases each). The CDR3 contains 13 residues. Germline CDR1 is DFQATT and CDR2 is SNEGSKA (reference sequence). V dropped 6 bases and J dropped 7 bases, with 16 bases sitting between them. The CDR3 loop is CSASGPFENEQFF. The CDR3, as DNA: TGCAGTGCCTCGGGGCCGTTTGAAAATGAGCAGTTCTTC.

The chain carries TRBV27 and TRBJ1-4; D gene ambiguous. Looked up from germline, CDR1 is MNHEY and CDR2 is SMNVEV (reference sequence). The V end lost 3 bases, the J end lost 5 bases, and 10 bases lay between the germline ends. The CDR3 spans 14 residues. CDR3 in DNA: TGTGCCAGCAGTTTCCGAGGGAGCAATGAAAAACTGTTTTTT. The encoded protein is CASSFRGSNEKLFF.